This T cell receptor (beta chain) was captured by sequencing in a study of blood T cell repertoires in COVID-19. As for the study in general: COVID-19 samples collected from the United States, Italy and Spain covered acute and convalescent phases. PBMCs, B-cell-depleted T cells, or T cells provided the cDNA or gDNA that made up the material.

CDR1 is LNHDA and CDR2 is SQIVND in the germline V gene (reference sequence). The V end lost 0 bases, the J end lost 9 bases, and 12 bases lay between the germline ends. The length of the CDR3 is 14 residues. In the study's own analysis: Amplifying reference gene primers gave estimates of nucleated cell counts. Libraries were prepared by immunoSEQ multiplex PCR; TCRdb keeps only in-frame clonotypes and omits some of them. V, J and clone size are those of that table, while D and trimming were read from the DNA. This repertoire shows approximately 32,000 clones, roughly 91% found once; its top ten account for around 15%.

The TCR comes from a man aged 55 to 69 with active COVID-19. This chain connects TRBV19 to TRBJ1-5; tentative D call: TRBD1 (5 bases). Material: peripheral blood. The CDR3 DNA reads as TGTGCCAGTAGTATAGAGGGCCAGGGAAGGCCCCAGCATTTT. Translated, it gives CASSIEGQGRPQHF.